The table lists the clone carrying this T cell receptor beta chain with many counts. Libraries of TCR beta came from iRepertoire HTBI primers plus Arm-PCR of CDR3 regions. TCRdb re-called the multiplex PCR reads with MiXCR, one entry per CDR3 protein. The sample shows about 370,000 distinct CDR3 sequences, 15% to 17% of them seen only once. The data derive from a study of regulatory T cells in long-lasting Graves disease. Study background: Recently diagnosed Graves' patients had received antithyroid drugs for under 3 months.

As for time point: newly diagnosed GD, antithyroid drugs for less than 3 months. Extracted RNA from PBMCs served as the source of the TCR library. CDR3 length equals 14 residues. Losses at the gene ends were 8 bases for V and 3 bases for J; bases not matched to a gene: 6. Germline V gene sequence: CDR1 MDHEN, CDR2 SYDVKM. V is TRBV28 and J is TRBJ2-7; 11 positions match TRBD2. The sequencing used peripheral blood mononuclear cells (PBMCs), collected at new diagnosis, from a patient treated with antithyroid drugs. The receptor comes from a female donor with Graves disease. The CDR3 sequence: CASEKTSGSYEQYF. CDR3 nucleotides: TGTGCCAGCGAGAAAACTAGCGGGAGCTACGAGCAGTACTTC.